The rows below give T cell receptor beta chains drawn from one sample of a study of regulatory T cells in long-lasting Graves disease. TCRdb passed the multiplex PCR reads through MiXCR, listing each CDR3 protein once. The sample lists about 660,000 distinct CDR3 sequences; approximately 31% were seen once. This specimen was peripheral blood mononuclear cells (PBMCs), taken when the disease was refractory, from a patient treated with antithyroid drugs. Receptors were obtained from a female donor with Graves disease. CDR3s include the opening cysteine and the closing phenylalanine or tryptophan. D genes are given only for firm matches. Size tells how often a clone was seen (once, few, many) or the class of an expanded clone, and some rows leave it out.

v_call	clone_size	d_call	j_call	cdr3_aa	cdr3_nt
TRBV20-1	few	TRBD1	TRBJ1-4	CSARDARTGLNEKLFF	TGCAGTGCTAGAGATGCCAGGACAGGACTTAATGAAAAACTGTTTTTT
TRBV29-1	few	-	TRBJ1-2	CSVEGNRLGVYGYTF	TGCAGCGTTGAAGGGAACAGGTTGGGAGTTTATGGCTACACCTTC
TRBV12-3/TRBV12-4	-	TRBD1	TRBJ2-7	CASSPLDRGRSYEQYF	TGTGCCAGCAGTCCCCTGGACAGGGGGCGATCCTACGAGCAGTACTTC
TRBV12-5	-	-	TRBJ1-1	CASGRGRAEEAFF	TGTGCTAGTGGTAGGGGACGGGCCGAGGAAGCTTTCTTT
TRBV2	-	TRBD2	TRBJ2-5	CASRQGLAMQETQYF	TGTGCCAGCAGGCAGGGACTAGCGATGCAAGAGACCCAGTACTTC
TRBV7-9	few	-	TRBJ1-1	CASSLGFDTKNTEAFF	TGTGCCAGCAGCTTAGGTTTCGATACTAAGAACACTGAAGCTTTCTTT
TRBV6-1	-	-	TRBJ1-6	CASSERGPANSPLHF	TGTGCCAGCAGTGAACGGGGTCCGGCCAATTCACCCCTCCACTTT
TRBV5-1	-	-	TRBJ1-1	CASSLSGTGMNTEAFF	TGCGCCAGCAGCTTGAGCGGCACGGGCATGAACACTGAAGCTTTCTTT
TRBV30	few	-	TRBJ1-5	CAWSLLGSNQPQHF	TGTGCCTGGAGCTTACTTGGGAGCAATCAGCCCCAGCATTTT
TRBV20-1	-	TRBD2	TRBJ2-5	CSAHGLAGGSETQYF	TGCAGTGCTCATGGACTAGCGGGAGGATCTGAGACCCAGTACTTC
TRBV27	-	TRBD2	TRBJ2-1	CASSLYGLANYNEQFF	TGTGCCAGCAGTTTATATGGACTAGCGAATTACAATGAGCAGTTCTTC
TRBV6-1	many	-	TRBJ1-1	CASSELELNTEAFF	TGTGCCAGCAGTGAATTGGAGCTGAACACTGAAGCTTTCTTT
TRBV15	few	-	TRBJ2-1	CATSRDPTGALGNEQFF	TGTGCCACCAGCAGAGATCCCACGGGAGCTTTGGGCAATGAGCAGTTCTTC
TRBV11-2	-	-	TRBJ2-7	CASSLRSGLAHYEQYF	TGTGCCAGCAGCTTAAGGTCGGGGCTAGCGCACTACGAGCAGTACTTC
TRBV5-1	-	TRBD1	TRBJ2-7	CASSLAPGQGFEQYF	TGCGCCAGCAGCTTGGCCCCGGGACAGGGATTCGAGCAGTACTTC
TRBV20-1	-	-	TRBJ1-1	CSASREANTEAFF	TGCAGTGCTAGCAGAGAAGCCAACACTGAAGCTTTCTTT
TRBV29-1	few	-	TRBJ2-7	CSVIRDNGYEQYF	TGCAGCGTAATCCGGGACAATGGCTACGAGCAGTACTTC
TRBV28	many	TRBD1	TRBJ2-5	CASSLSGQGPQETQYF	TGTGCCAGCAGTTTATCGGGACAGGGCCCTCAAGAGACCCAGTACTTC
TRBV29-1	-	TRBD1	TRBJ1-2	CSVEETGFWDYGYTF	TGCAGCGTTGAAGAGACAGGGTTTTGGGACTATGGCTACACCTTC
TRBV6-5	few	TRBD2	TRBJ2-1	CASSYSRKRGDNEQFF	TGTGCCAGCAGTTACTCCCGGAAGCGGGGGGACAATGAGCAGTTCTTC
TRBV7-9	-	-	TRBJ2-3	CASSLSLGGTDTQYF	TGTGCCAGCAGCTTAAGCCTAGGCGGTACAGATACGCAGTATTTT
TRBV20-1	-	-	TRBJ1-5	CSAGAAEGVGQPQHF	TGCAGTGCCGGGGCCGCGGAGGGGGTAGGGCAGCCCCAGCATTTT
TRBV20-1	-	-	TRBJ1-1	CSAVPGTMTTEAFF	TGCAGTGCTGTTCCCGGGACGATGACAACTGAAGCTTTCTTT
TRBV29-1	-	-	TRBJ1-1	CSVRRDENTEAFF	TGCAGCGTGAGGCGGGACGAGAACACTGAGGCTTTCTTT
TRBV20-1	few	-	TRBJ1-4	CSALLRQGTNEKLFF	TGCAGTGCGCTTCTCCGTCAGGGTACTAATGAAAAACTGTTTTTT
TRBV11-2	few	-	TRBJ2-3	CASSLESSGVDTQYF	TGTGCCAGCAGCTTAGAGTCCAGCGGCGTGGATACGCAGTATTTT
TRBV2	many	TRBD1	TRBJ2-7	CASSPPYRDRTQPGSDEQYF	TGTGCCAGCAGCCCCCCTTACCGGGACAGGACGCAGCCAGGGAGCGACGAGCAGTACTTC
TRBV19	-	-	TRBJ2-7	CASSIDGTFRPGSPYEQYF	TGTGCCAGTAGTATAGATGGGACTTTCAGGCCTGGATCCCCCTACGAGCAGTACTTC
TRBV3-1	-	-	TRBJ2-2	CASSQVLGNTGELFF	TGTGCCAGCAGCCAAGTATTAGGGAACACCGGGGAGCTGTTTTTT
TRBV6-5	many	-	TRBJ1-5	CASSYHRDTYQPQHF	TGTGCCAGCAGTTACCACCGGGACACCTATCAGCCCCAGCATTTT
TRBV3-1	few	-	TRBJ1-6	CASSQAELGSPLHF	TGTGCCAGCAGCCAGGCCGAACTAGGTTCACCCCTCCACTTT
TRBV19	-	-	TRBJ1-2	CASSSTDSYGYTF	TGTGCCAGTAGTTCCACTGACAGCTATGGCTACACCTTC
TRBV29-1	-	TRBD1	TRBJ2-7	CSVGQGWSYEQYF	TGCAGCGTCGGACAGGGCTGGTCCTACGAGCAGTACTTC
TRBV27	-	-	TRBJ1-1	CASSFYGLNTEAFF	TGTGCCAGCAGTTTTTACGGATTGAACACTGAAGCTTTCTTT
TRBV12-3/TRBV12-4	many	TRBD1	TRBJ1-4	CASSFRQGIGEKLFF	TGTGCCAGCAGTTTCAGACAGGGAATTGGGGAAAAACTGTTTTTT
TRBV12-3/TRBV12-4	few	TRBD1	TRBJ1-5	CASSLGTGGMNQPQHF	TGTGCCAGCAGTTTAGGGACAGGGGGAATGAATCAGCCCCAGCATTTT
TRBV9	few	-	TRBJ2-7	CASTASWLSYEQYF	TGTGCCAGCACCGCCTCCTGGCTCTCCTACGAGCAGTACTTC
TRBV27	-	-	TRBJ2-2	CASSASGTGELFF	TGTGCCAGCAGTGCGTCGGGGACCGGGGAGCTGTTTTTT
TRBV30	few	-	TRBJ2-7	CAWSEAIYEQYF	TGTGCCTGGAGTGAAGCTATCTACGAGCAGTACTTC
TRBV11-2	many	-	TRBJ2-7	CASRDAWETEQYF	TGTGCCAGCAGGGATGCGTGGGAAACCGAGCAGTACTTC
TRBV6-1	few	-	TRBJ2-7	CASTLQTGALSYEQYF	TGTGCCAGCACCCTTCAGACAGGAGCACTATCCTACGAGCAGTACTTC
TRBV6-2/TRBV6-3	few	TRBD1	TRBJ1-5	CATSSLNRGHSNQPQHF	TGTGCCACCTCCTCTCTTAACAGGGGCCATAGCAATCAGCCCCAGCATTTT
TRBV28	few	-	TRBJ1-5	CASSLAAYNQPQHF	TGTGCCAGCAGTTTAGCGGCCTACAATCAGCCCCAGCATTTT
TRBV7-2	few	TRBD2	TRBJ2-5	CASSFPTSGRRRETQYF	TGTGCCAGCAGCTTCCCAACTAGCGGGAGGCGGAGGGAGACCCAGTACTTC
TRBV5-6	few	-	TRBJ2-7	CASSYEITLGEQYF	TGTGCCAGCAGCTATGAGATCACCCTCGGCGAGCAGTACTTC
TRBV14	few	TRBD1	TRBJ1-4	CASSLGVAGTGTEKLFF	TGTGCCAGCAGCCTAGGAGTTGCCGGGACAGGGACTGAAAAACTGTTTTTT
TRBV2	-	TRBD2	TRBJ2-5	CASSQNSGGVDTQYF	TGTGCCAGCAGCCAAAATAGCGGGGGGGTAGATACCCAGTACTTC
TRBV2	many	-	TRBJ1-2	CASSEARQEPYTF	TGTGCCAGCAGTGAAGCGAGACAGGAGCCTTACACCTTC